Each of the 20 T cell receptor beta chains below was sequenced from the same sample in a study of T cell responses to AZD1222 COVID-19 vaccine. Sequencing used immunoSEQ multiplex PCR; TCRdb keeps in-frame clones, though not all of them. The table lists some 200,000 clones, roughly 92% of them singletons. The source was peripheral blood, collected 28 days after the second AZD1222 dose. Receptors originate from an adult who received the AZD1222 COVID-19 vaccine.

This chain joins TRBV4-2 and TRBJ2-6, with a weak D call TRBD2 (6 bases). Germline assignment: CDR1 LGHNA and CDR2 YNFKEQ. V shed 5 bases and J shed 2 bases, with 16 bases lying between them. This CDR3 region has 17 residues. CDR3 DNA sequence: TGTGCCAGCAGCGACGGACCTTCGGGGGCTGGGGCCAACGTCCTGACTTTC. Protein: CASSDGPSGAGANVLTF.

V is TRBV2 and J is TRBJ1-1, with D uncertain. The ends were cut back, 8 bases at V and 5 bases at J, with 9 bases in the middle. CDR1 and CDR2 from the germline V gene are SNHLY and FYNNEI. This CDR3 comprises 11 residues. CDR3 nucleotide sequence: TGTGCCAGCTATCAATGGACTGAAGCTTTCTTT. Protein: CASYQWTEAFF.

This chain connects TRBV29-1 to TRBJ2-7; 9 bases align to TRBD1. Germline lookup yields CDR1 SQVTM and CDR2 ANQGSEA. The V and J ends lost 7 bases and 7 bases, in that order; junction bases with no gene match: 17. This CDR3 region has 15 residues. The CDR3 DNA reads TGCAGCGCCGAGGGTCTTAGCGGACAGGGGTCGGAGCAGTACTTC. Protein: CSAEGLSGQGSEQYF.

The CDR3 spells CSASSGTRNNEQFF. DNA of the CDR3: TGCAGCGCCAGCTCCGGGACCCGCAACAATGAGCAGTTCTTC. The chain links TRBV29-1 to TRBJ2-1, with D possibly being TRBD1 or TRBD2 (5 bases each). Trimming removed 7 bases from V and 5 bases from J, with 18 bases in between. The length of the CDR3 is 14 residues. CDR1 and CDR2 (germline): SQVTM, ANQGSEA.

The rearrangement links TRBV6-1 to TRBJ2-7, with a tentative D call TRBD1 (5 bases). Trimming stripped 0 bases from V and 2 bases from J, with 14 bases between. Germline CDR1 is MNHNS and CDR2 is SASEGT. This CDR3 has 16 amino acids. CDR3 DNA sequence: TGTGCCAGCAGTGAAGCGCAGGGTCAGCGACCCTACGAGCAGTACTTC. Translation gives CASSEAQGQRPYEQYF.

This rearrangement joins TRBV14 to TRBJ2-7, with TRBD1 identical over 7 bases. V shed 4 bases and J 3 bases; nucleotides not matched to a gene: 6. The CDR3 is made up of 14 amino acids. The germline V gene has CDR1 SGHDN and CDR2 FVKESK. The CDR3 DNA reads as TGTGCCAGCAGCCCCCGACAGGGCGACTACGAGCAGTACTTC. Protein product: CASSPRQGDYEQYF.

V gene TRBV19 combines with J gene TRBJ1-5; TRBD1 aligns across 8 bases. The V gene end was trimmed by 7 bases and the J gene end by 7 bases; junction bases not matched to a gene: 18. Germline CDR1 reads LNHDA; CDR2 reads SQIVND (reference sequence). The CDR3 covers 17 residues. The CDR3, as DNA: TGTGCCAGTAATTCACCCCCGGGACAGGTATTCGGCCAGCCCCAGCATTTT. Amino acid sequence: CASNSPPGQVFGQPQHF. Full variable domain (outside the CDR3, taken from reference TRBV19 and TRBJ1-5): DGGITQSPKYLFRKEGQNVTLSCEQNLNHDAMYWYRQDPGQGLRLIYYSQIVNDFQKGDIAEGYSVSREKKESFPLTVTSAQKNPTAFYLCASNSPPGQVFGQPQHFGDGTRLSIL.

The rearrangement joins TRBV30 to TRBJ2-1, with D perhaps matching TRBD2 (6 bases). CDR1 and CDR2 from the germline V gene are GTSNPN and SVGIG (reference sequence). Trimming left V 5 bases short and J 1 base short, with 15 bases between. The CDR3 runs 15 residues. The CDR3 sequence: CAWLSGSYSYNEQFF. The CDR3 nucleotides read TGTGCCTGGCTTAGCGGCTCTTATTCCTACAATGAGCAGTTCTTC.

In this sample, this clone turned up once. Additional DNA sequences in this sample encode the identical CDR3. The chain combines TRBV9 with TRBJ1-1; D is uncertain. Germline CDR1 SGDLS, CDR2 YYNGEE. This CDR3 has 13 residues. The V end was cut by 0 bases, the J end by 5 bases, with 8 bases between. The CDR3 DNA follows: TGTGCCAGCAGCGTAGGGGGAAGGACTGAAGCTTTCTTT. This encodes CASSVGGRTEAFF. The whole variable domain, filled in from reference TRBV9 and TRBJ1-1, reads DSGVTQTPKHLITATGQRVTLRCSPRSGDLSVYWYQQSLDQGLQFLIQYYNGEERAKGNILERFSAQQFPDLHSELNLSSLELGDSALYFCASSVGGRTEAFFGQGTRLTVV.

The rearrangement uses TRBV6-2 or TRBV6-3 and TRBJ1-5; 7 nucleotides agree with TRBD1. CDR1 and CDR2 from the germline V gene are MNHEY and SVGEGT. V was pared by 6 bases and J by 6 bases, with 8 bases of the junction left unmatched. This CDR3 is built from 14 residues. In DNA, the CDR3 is TGTGCCAGCAGCTTGACAGGGACAATTCAGCCCCAGCATTTT. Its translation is CASSLTGTIQPQHF.

The CDR3 loop reads CASSSGTSGANEQFF. CDR3 bases: TGTGCCAGCAGTTCAGGGACTAGCGGGGCTAATGAGCAGTTCTTC. V gene TRBV6-2 or TRBV6-3 combines with J gene TRBJ2-1; 13 positions match TRBD2. The CDR3 is 15 residues long. The V segment lost 4 bases and the J segment 7 bases; nucleotides outside the gene matches: 4. CDR1 and CDR2 from the germline V gene are MNHEY and SVGEGT.

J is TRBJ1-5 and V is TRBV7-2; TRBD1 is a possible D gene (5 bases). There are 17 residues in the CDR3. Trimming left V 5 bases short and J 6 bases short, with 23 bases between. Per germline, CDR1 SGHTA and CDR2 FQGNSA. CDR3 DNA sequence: TGTGCCAGCAGCCAGCGCGCGCGAGGGCAGGGAGGTCAGCCCCAGCATTTT. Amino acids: CASSQRARGQGGQPQHF.

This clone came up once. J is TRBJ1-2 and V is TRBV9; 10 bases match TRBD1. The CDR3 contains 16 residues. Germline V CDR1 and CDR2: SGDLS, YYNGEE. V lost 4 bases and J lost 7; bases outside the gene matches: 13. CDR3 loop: CASSPRQGAEDVGYTF. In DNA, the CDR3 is TGTGCCAGCAGCCCACGACAGGGGGCGGAGGATGTTGGCTACACCTTC.

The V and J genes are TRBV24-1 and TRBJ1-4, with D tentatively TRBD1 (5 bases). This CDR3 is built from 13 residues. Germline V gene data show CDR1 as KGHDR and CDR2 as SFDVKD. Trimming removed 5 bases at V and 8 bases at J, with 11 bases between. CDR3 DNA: TGTGCCACCAGTGGGGGCCACGCGGAAAAACTGTTTTTT. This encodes CATSGGHAEKLFF.

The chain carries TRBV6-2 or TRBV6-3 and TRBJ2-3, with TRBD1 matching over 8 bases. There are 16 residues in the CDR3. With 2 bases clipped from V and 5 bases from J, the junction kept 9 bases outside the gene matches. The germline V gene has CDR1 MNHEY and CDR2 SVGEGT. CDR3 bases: TGTGCCAGCAGTTACCGGACAGGGAATTTCCAAGATACGCAGTATTTT. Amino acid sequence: CASSYRTGNFQDTQYF.

The CDR3 protein is CATSDSPTGETQYF. CDR3 in DNA: TGTGCCACCAGTGACAGCCCAACAGGGGAGACCCAGTACTTC. J is TRBJ2-5 and V is TRBV24-1, with TRBD1 as a possible D gene (6 bases). Trimming stripped 4 bases from V and 5 bases from J, with 13 bases between. The CDR3 has 14 residues. The germline CDR1 and CDR2 sequences are KGHDR and SFDVKD.

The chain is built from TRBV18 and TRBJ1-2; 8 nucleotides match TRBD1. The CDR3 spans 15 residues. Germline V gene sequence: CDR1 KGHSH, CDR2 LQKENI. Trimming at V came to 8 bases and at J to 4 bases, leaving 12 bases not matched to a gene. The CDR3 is CASARQGSSSYGYTF. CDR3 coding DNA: TGTGCCAGCGCCCGACAGGGGTCCTCAAGCTATGGCTACACCTTC.

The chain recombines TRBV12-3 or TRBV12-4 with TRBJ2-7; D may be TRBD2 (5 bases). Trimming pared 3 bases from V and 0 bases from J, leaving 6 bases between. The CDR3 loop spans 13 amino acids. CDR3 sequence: CASSFGVSYEQYF. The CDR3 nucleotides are TGTGCCAGCAGTTTCGGGGTCTCCTACGAGCAGTACTTC.

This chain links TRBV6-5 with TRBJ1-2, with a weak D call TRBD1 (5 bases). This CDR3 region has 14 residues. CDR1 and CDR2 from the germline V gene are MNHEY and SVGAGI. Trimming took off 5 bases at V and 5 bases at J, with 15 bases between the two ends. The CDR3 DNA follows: TGTGCCAGCAGTCCACCGGGACGGTATTATGGCTACACCTTC. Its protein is CASSPPGRYYGYTF.

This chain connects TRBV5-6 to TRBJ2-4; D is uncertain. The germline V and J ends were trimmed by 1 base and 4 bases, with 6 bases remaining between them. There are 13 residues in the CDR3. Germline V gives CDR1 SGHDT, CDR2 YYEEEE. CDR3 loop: CASSLSVKNIQYF. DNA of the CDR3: TGTGCCAGCAGCTTGTCAGTTAAAAACATTCAGTACTTC.